One sample yielded the 20 T cell receptor beta chains listed below, sequenced in a study of CXCR3-negative and CXCR3-positive naive CD8 T cells. Whole-study findings and limits: More hydrophobic TRB CDR3s occurred in CXCR3-positive than in CXCR3-negative naive cells.

TRB cDNA was prepared as libraries by UMI-labeled 5' RACE. Reprocessing the 5' RACE reads, TCRdb reports a single entry for every CDR3 protein and omits DNA. This sample lists 80,000 to 100,000 distinct CDR3 sequences; its ten largest clones have 0.82%. The antigens for these receptors are not known. Sequences were obtained from naive CXCR3+ CD8+ T cells from blood. As for subset: CD45RO-CCR7+CD27+CD95- naive CD8+ T cells expressing CXCR3 (TNR3+). These receptors were taken from a human donor in good health. Some clones in this sample may be carry-over from other donors' samples.

The chain recombines TRBV28 with TRBJ2-3. The CDR3 is 14 residues long. CDR1 and CDR2 from the germline V gene are MDHEN and SYDVKM. The CDR3 here is CASSLSWGTDTQYF.

CDR3 residues: CASSYSGNPREAFF. This rearrangement joins TRBV6-5 to TRBJ1-1; the D call of TRBD1 rests on TCRdb alone, since no DNA is present to check it. The germline gives CDR1 MNHEY, CDR2 SVGAGI. The CDR3 is 14 residues long.

The genes are TRBV12-3 or TRBV12-4 and TRBJ2-1; absent DNA, TCRdb's TRBD2 call cannot be checked. The CDR3 is 15 residues long. The CDR3 region is CASSLSGGLYNEQFF.

The V gene is TRBV11-2, the J gene TRBJ2-5. CDR3 length: 11 residues. From germline, CDR1 is SGHAT and CDR2 FQNNGV. The CDR3 is CASSIQETQYF.

This sequence joins TRBV27 and TRBJ2-1; as DNA is missing, the TRBD2 call by TCRdb cannot be tested. CDR3 size: 15 residues. Germline values: CDR1 MNHEY, CDR2 SMNVEV (reference sequence). Here the CDR3 reads CASSLAGGSYNEQFF.

This chain joins TRBV20-1 and TRBJ2-5; TCRdb picks TRBD1, but there is no DNA to check that call. There are 14 residues in the CDR3. CDR1 DFQATT and CDR2 SNEGSKA come from the germline V gene (reference sequence). This CDR3 reads CSARDMTGLETQYF.

The chain joins TRBV6-5 to TRBJ2-1; TCRdb proposes TRBD1, but this gene call is untestable without DNA. The CDR3 length is 15 residues. CDR1 MNHEY and CDR2 SVGAGI come from the germline V gene. CDR3: CAARPGTGQLDEQFF.

The chain uses TRBV6-5 and TRBJ1-1; TCRdb gives TRBD1 as the D gene, but with no DNA this cannot be confirmed. The CDR3 has 13 amino acids. The germline V gene has CDR1 MNHEY and CDR2 SVGAGI. The CDR3 is CASSLRQAFMAFF.

The chain recombines TRBV27 with TRBJ1-2; TCRdb gives TRBD1 as the D gene, but with no DNA this cannot be confirmed. The CDR3 covers 11 residues. Germline CDR1 is MNHEY and CDR2 is SMNVEV (reference sequence). CDR3 in amino acids: CAAGDVYGYTF.

V gene TRBV11-2 combines with J gene TRBJ2-7; TCRdb lists TRBD1, though no DNA is available to test this call. Germline V CDR1 and CDR2: SGHAT, FQNNGV. CDR3 length: 16 residues. CDR3: CASSLLHRLETYEQYF. Full variable domain (rest looked up from reference TRBV11-2 and TRBJ2-7): EAGVAQSPRYKIIEKRQSVAFWCNPISGHATLYWYQQILGQGPKLLIQFQNNGVVDDSQLPKDRFSAERLKGVDSTLKIQPAKLEDSAVYLCASSLLHRLETYEQYFGPGTRLTVT.

CDR3 amino acids: CASSLWGSGTDTQYF. The V gene is TRBV5-1, the J gene TRBJ2-3; TCRdb selects TRBD1, and the lack of DNA leaves this call unchecked. The CDR3 runs to 15 residues. Germline CDR1 is SGHRS and CDR2 is YFSETQ.

The chain employs TRBV20-1 and TRBJ2-1. This CDR3 has 12 residues. CDR1 DFQATT and CDR2 SNEGSKA come from the germline V gene (reference sequence). CDR3 residues: CSAYKDGNEQFF.

The V and J genes are TRBV28 and TRBJ2-1. This CDR3 region has 13 residues. Germline values: CDR1 MDHEN, CDR2 SYDVKM. The CDR3: CASSLVTYNEQFF.

CDR3 protein: CASSIEGISRTDTQYF. The J gene is TRBJ2-3, the V gene TRBV19; TCRdb's D gene call, TRBD2, goes unchecked for lack of DNA. The V gene's germline CDR1 is LNHDA and CDR2 SQIVND (reference sequence). CDR3 length: 16 residues.

This chain joins TRBV6-2 or TRBV6-3 and TRBJ2-7; the D call of TRBD1 rests on TCRdb alone, since no DNA is present to check it. The germline CDR1 and CDR2 sequences are MNHEY and SVGEGT. CDR3 length: 16 residues. CDR3 sequence reads: CASSYDSFGTSHEQYF.

This chain connects TRBV6-4 to TRBJ2-1; TCRdb selects TRBD1, and the lack of DNA leaves this call unchecked. The CDR3 runs 15 residues. Per germline, CDR1 MRHNA and CDR2 SNTAGT. CDR3 residues: CASSDSTGGYNEQFF.

This sequence joins TRBV20-1 and TRBJ2-2; TCRdb proposes TRBD2, but this gene call is untestable without DNA. Looked up from germline, CDR1 is DFQATT and CDR2 is SNEGSKA (reference sequence). This CDR3 spans 16 amino acids. The CDR3 here is CSARDTSQRGTGELFF.

The gene calls are TRBV4-3 and TRBJ1-3; TCRdb picks TRBD1, but there is no DNA to check that call. CDR3 length equals 16 residues. Germline values: CDR1 LGHNA, CDR2 YSLEER. CDR3 protein: CASSQDGQGAGNTIYF.

The chain combines TRBV7-3 with TRBJ2-2; checking the TCRdb D call of TRBD2 is not possible without DNA. Germline values: CDR1 SGHTA, CDR2 FQGTGA. The CDR3 has 16 residues. The CDR3 is CASSFLDWTMTGELFF.

The chain is built from TRBV6-2 or TRBV6-3 and TRBJ2-1; with no DNA, the TCRdb D assignment of TRBD1 cannot be verified. CDR3 size: 13 residues. Germline-derived CDR1 and CDR2 are MNHEY and SVGEGT. CDR3 in amino acids: CASTVQGANEQFF.